This T cell receptor (beta chain) was profiled in a study of cytomegalovirus exposure and HLA in healthy donors. Study information: One earlier analysis, a look at around 180 million T cells, found about 110 million unique TCR beta sequences. Study observations and caveats: Beyond CMV serostatus, there was no information to go on about immune exposure.

On this clone itself: Its cognate antigen is unknown.

The PCR used 60 Vbeta and 13 Jbeta primers. Using immunoSEQ multiplex PCR, the repertoire was profiled, and TCRdb retains in-frame clones only, with some absent. The profile shows roughly 120,000 clones, 55% to 75% of them singletons. Germline assignment: CDR1 MNHNS and CDR2 SASEGT. With V trimmed by 10 bases and J by 10 bases, 9 bases remained unmatched. The CDR3 totals 14 residues. This receptor was obtained from a woman between 40 and 50 years old in good health and CMV-seropositive. The V and J genes are TRBV6-1 and TRBJ2-1; 14 positions agree with TRBD2. The sequenced material came from PBMCs. In nucleotides, the CDR3 is TGTGCCACCCAGAGACTAGCGGGAGGGAGAGAGCAGTTCTTC. Its translation: CATQRLAGGREQFF.